The present TCR beta chain was sequenced within a study of CD8 T cells in ankylosing spondylitis. This CDR3 has 14 residues. Between the trimmed V and J ends, which lost 2 bases and 0 bases, there was a span of 5 bases. Germline assignment: CDR1 SGHDT and CDR2 YYEEEE. Findings and caveats of the study: Apparently characteristic of ankylosing spondylitis blood was a TCR beta motif (under ten highly homologous variants). In ankylosing spondylitis patients, matched synovial fluid reportedly showed significant enrichment of disease-linked clones. Disease-linked clones bore a CD8+ phenotype and were relatively rare in peripheral blood.

Preparation of TCR beta libraries was done by quantitative 5'-RACE with molecular barcodes. Using its own MiXCR run on the 5' RACE reads, TCRdb lists one record per CDR3 protein. The data hold around 300,000 distinct CDR3 sequences, with under 15% observed a single time. This clonotype appeared many times. Its antigen remains unidentified. The sequencing input was blood, either unsorted or a sorted T cell fraction (not recorded which). This TCR derives from a male donor with ankylosing spondylitis or in good health (not recorded which). V is TRBV5-6 and J is TRBJ2-2; no firm D call. The CDR3 nucleotides are TGTGCCAGCAGCTTACAACCGAACACCGGGGAGCTGTTTTTT. Its protein product is CASSLQPNTGELFF.